A single sample gave rise to the 16 T cell receptor beta chains below, sequenced in a study of blood T cell repertoires in COVID-19. Clones were sequenced by immunoSEQ multiplex PCR, and TCRdb holds only the in-frame ones, with some missing. The sample has some 120,000 clones, around 80% seen once. Sequenced input: peripheral blood. The receptors were sampled from a man between 65 and 80 years old with active or convalescent COVID-19.

The chain is built from TRBV5-4 and TRBJ2-1; the match to TRBD2 covers 9 bases. Germline lookup yields CDR1 SGHNT and CDR2 YYREEE (reference sequence). Trimming removed 6 bases from V and 5 bases from J; junction bases left unmatched: 12. The CDR3 is 16 residues long. CDR3 residues: CASTSELAGRHNEQFF. CDR3 nucleotide sequence: TGTGCCAGCACCTCAGAGCTAGCGGGGCGACACAATGAGCAGTTCTTC. Combining the CDR3 with reference TRBV5-4 and TRBJ2-1 gives the whole variable domain ETGVTQSPTHLIKTRGQQVTLRCSSQSGHNTVSWYQQALGQGPQFIFQYYREEENGRGNFPPRFSGLQFPNYSSELNVNALELDDSALYLCASTSELAGRHNEQFFGPGTRLTVL.

This chain uses TRBV5-1 with TRBJ1-1, with D tentatively TRBD1 (5 bases). The CDR3 is 14 residues long. Trimming removed 4 bases at V and 5 bases at J, with 15 bases between. The germline V gene encodes CDR1 SGHRS and CDR2 YFSETQ. The CDR3 sequence is CASSQGLDLTEAFF. Here the CDR3 DNA reads TGCGCCAGCAGCCAGGGACTCGACCTAACTGAAGCTTTCTTT. Together with reference TRBV5-1 and TRBJ1-1, the CDR3 gives the full variable domain: KAGVTQTPRYLIKTRGQQVTLSCSPISGHRSVSWYQQTPGQGLQFLFEYFSETQRNKGNFPGRFSGRQFSNSRSEMNVSTLELGDSALYLCASSQGLDLTEAFFGQGTRLTVV.

This chain uses TRBV11-2 with TRBJ1-1; D call uncertain. The germline V gene has CDR1 SGHAT and CDR2 FQNNGV. Trimming shortened V by 4 bases and J by 6 bases, and 18 bases separated the two germline ends. The CDR3 loop spans 15 amino acids. CDR3 region: CASSSPPRGMSEAFF. CDR3 DNA: TGTGCCAGCAGCTCCCCCCCCCGGGGAATGTCTGAAGCTTTCTTT.

This rearrangement joins TRBV24-1 to TRBJ2-7, with 10 bases lining up with TRBD1. Germline V gene sequence: CDR1 KGHDR, CDR2 SFDVKD. This CDR3 has 15 residues. V was clipped by 4 bases and J by 2 bases; unmatched bases: 4. CDR3 nucleotides: TGTGCCACCAGTGACCCCGGGACAGGGGCCTACGAGCAGTACTTC. Its translation: CATSDPGTGAYEQYF.

This rearrangement joins TRBV27 to TRBJ1-1; D gene ambiguous. Germline values: CDR1 MNHEY, CDR2 SMNVEV (reference sequence). CDR3 length: 13 amino acids. V was trimmed by 5 bases and J by 3 bases, leaving 10 bases between them. CDR3 DNA sequence: TGTGCCAGCAGTCTGTGGAGTGACACTGAAGCTTTCTTT. Amino acid sequence: CASSLWSDTEAFF.

This clone was counted between two and nine times. The V and J genes are TRBV12-3 or TRBV12-4 and TRBJ2-2, with 7 bases matching TRBD1. V lost 5 bases and J lost 5; bases outside the gene matches: 2. This CDR3 is 13 amino acids long. The CDR3 nucleotides are TGTGCCAGCAGTACACAGGGGACCGGGGAGCTGTTTTTT. Amino acid sequence: CASSTQGTGELFF.

The rearrangement joins TRBV28 to TRBJ1-1; 10 nucleotides align to TRBD1. Germline CDR1 is MDHEN and CDR2 is SYDVKM. J lost 5 bases, V lost 5 bases, and 8 bases had no gene match. This CDR3 is 15 amino acids long. The CDR3 sequence: CASSPPGQGYTEAFF. The CDR3 DNA follows: TGTGCCAGCAGTCCACCGGGACAGGGGTATACTGAAGCTTTCTTT.

The V gene is TRBV19, the J gene TRBJ2-4; 7 bases match TRBD2. This CDR3 has 15 residues. Germline V gene data show CDR1 as LNHDA and CDR2 as SQIVND (reference sequence). With V trimmed by 3 bases and J by 2 bases, 4 bases remained unmatched. CDR3 coding DNA: TGTGCCAGTAGTATGGGAGGGGTGTCCAAAAACATTCAGTACTTC. Residues: CASSMGGVSKNIQYF.

V usage is TRBV28 and J usage is TRBJ1-4; D not certain. Deletions cut 5 bases from V and 0 bases from J, with 10 bases between. The germline V gene has CDR1 MDHEN and CDR2 SYDVKM. The CDR3 consists of 15 residues. The CDR3 sequence is CASSQDLATNEKLFF. CDR3 bases: TGTGCCAGCAGTCAAGACTTGGCAACTAATGAAAAACTGTTTTTT.

Only a few counts were recorded for this clone. The chain has TRBV7-2 and TRBJ1-2; D unresolved. This CDR3 has 13 residues. Germline CDR1 reads SGHTA; CDR2 reads FQGNSA. Trimming left V 4 bases short and J 5 bases short, with 11 bases between. CDR3 residues: CASSSDSEYGYTF. CDR3 nucleotide sequence: TGTGCCAGCAGCTCCGACTCGGAATATGGCTACACCTTC.

V gene TRBV29-1 combines with J gene TRBJ1-1; no clear D gene. In germline, CDR1 is SQVTM, CDR2 ANQGSEA. There are 10 residues in the CDR3. The ends were cut back, 2 bases at V and 10 bases at J, with 8 bases in the middle. This CDR3 is CSVESVGAFF. The DNA for the CDR3 is TGCAGCGTTGAATCGGTTGGAGCTTTCTTT.

The chain carries TRBV6-1 and TRBJ2-1; D uncertain. Germline V gives CDR1 MNHNS, CDR2 SASEGT. The CDR3 has 14 residues. Between the trimmed V and J ends, which lost 2 bases and 0 bases, there was a span of 5 bases. CDR3: CASSEYSSYNEQFF. DNA of the CDR3: TGTGCCAGCAGTGAATATAGCTCCTACAATGAGCAGTTCTTC.

This clone appeared once. The rearrangement links TRBV4-2 to TRBJ2-7; maybe TRBD1 (6 bases). The CDR3 consists of 15 residues. The germline V gene encodes CDR1 LGHNA and CDR2 YNFKEQ. Trimming stripped 0 bases from V and 2 bases from J, with 11 bases between. CDR3 bases: TGTGCCAGCAGCCAAGATCAGAGACAGGCCTACGAGCAGTACTTC. Protein product: CASSQDQRQAYEQYF.

This sequence joins TRBV28 and TRBJ2-7, with TRBD2 identical over 10 bases. CDR3 length: 11 residues. Looked up from germline, CDR1 is MDHEN and CDR2 is SYDVKM. In DNA form, the CDR3 reads TGTGCCAGCAGCTCAGCTAGCGGGAGAGGGGTC. As protein: CASSSASGRGV.

This chain connects TRBV5-1 to TRBJ1-6; D is possibly TRBD1 (6 bases). Germline V lookup: CDR1 SGHRS, CDR2 YFSETQ. This CDR3 is built from 15 residues. The ends were cut back, 2 bases at V and 2 bases at J, with 8 bases in the middle. CDR3 nucleotide sequence: TGCGCCAGCAGCTTTGGGACAACCTATAATTCACCCCTCCACTTT. Protein sequence: CASSFGTTYNSPLHF.

The chain employs TRBV3-1 (or the pseudogene TRBV3-2) and TRBJ1-3; D possibly corresponds to TRBD1 (5 bases). The CDR3 consists of 14 residues. Germline V CDR1 and CDR2: LGHDT, YNNKEL (reference sequence). V was trimmed by 4 bases and J by 4 bases, leaving 11 bases between them. The CDR3 loop reads CASSLGGDGNTIYF. CDR3 DNA: TGTGCCAGCAGCCTGGGGGGAGACGGAAACACCATATATTTT.